This TCR beta chain originates from a study of cytomegalovirus exposure and HLA in healthy donors (dated by TCRdb to 2017 to 2019). In the study overall: An earlier analysis of some 600 of the donors reported 276 Gb of sequence data and 95 million to 140 million unique TCR beta sequences obtained from roughly 180 million T cells. An early release that covered 500 to 800 HLA-typed donors contained approximately 300 gigabases of sequencing data and roughly 84 million unique TCR sequences. The genetic ancestry cluster associated with self-reported Caucasian donors included 80% to 90% of the 300 to 400 genotyped donors. The study aimed to test whether signatures of past pathogen exposure could be identified by cataloging public T cell receptors. The study used immunosequencing to profile the T cell repertoires of approximately 630 subjects and linked those repertoires to cytomegalovirus serostatus. Along with the approximately 700-subject first cohort, a separate validation cohort of over 90 different subjects was used. High-throughput TCR immunosequencing, statistical association of individual TCRs with disease status, and machine learning were combined to predict cytomegalovirus infection status. A later analysis re-analyzed previously published TCR beta repertoires from roughly 690 donors and added high-resolution HLA genotyping to study TCR occurrence patterns. Rather than using new phenotypic data, the later analysis identified candidate immune exposures from TCR beta sequences and from how often those sequences occurred across donors. In an earlier analysis of a few hundred of the donors, high-throughput TCR beta sequencing was used to judge whether each TCR beta V gene segment behaved as functional or pseudogenic. Alongside the repertoire data, information on donor age, sex, ethnicity and CMV serostatus was compiled. In a later genetic analysis, genome-wide SNP genotypes for about 65% of the 666 donors were used, and that subset was treated as a discovery cohort. All discovery cohort repertoires had been generated on a single sequencing platform. Both class I and class II loci were covered by HLA typing, at four-digit resolution. The number of typed donors differed by locus: about 629-630 for A, B, C, DRB1 and DQB1; approximately 520 for DQA1; over 600 for DPA1; and roughly 470 for DPB1. Because of strong linkage in the cohort, five DR-DQ haplotypes were treated as single units for association and clustering. Among about 390 genotyped donors of the cohort, an average of approximately 240,000 unique TCR beta nucleotide sequences were sequenced per donor, roughly 18% of them non-productive.

To note about this clone: It lacks a known antigen. No base quality values were provided; no much bigger clone lies one nucleotide off.

The cohort was made up of several hundred healthy bone marrow donors. At the time of sampling, all cohort members were nominally healthy, though unrecorded immune exposures were likely present. The donor was CMV seropositive and belonged to the group of 250 to 300 seropositive cohort members. Every donor gave a peripheral blood sample, and the peripheral blood mononuclear cells from that sample were used for TCR beta sequencing. Genomic DNA extraction from the blood cell samples was performed with the Qiagen DNeasy Blood Extraction Kit. Looking up the germline V gene yields CDR1 MGHDK and CDR2 SYGVNS. The CDR3 runs 16 residues from the cysteine to the phenylalanine. Only the CDR3 portion is preserved as DNA: 48 bases, with reading frame beginning at the first base. Between the V and J ends, shortened by 3 bases and 2 bases respectively, the junction contains 14 bases. Libraries came from the immunoSEQ multiplex PCR assay. The multiplex PCR relied on a mix of 60 forward primers for TCR Vbeta segments and 13 reverse primers for TCR Jbeta segments. Amplification of the CDR3 region of rearranged TCR beta genes was performed with a multiplex PCR assay on genomic DNA. Amplified TCR beta libraries were sequenced as 87-base-pair reads on the Illumina HiSeq System. On the authors' methods: In a later analysis, some 80 million unique TCR beta chains were counted across the 500 to 850 repertoires, and roughly 11 million of these chains were shared by at least two donors. To remove PCR and sequencing errors, raw reads were error-corrected and collapsed into unique sequences using a nearest-neighbor algorithm that merged closely related sequences. Alignment of CDR3 sequences to IMGT reference sequences was used to assign V, D and J gene segments. For a sequence to be retained, at least a six-nucleotide match to both a V gene segment and a J gene segment was required. Rearrangements were called productive when the CDR3 lacked stop codons and stayed in frame with V and J; all others were non-productive. Following IMGT convention, CDR3 was defined as the stretch from the second conserved V-encoded cysteine up to the conserved J-encoded phenylalanine. Sequences without an unambiguous match to a single V gene segment were excluded from the earlier analysis of about 640 of the donors. An earlier analysis of a few hundred of the donors classified V segments as functional when productive rearrangements were above 56.7% and as segregating when the standard deviation between donors was above 5%. A statistical classification framework was built to diagnose cytomegalovirus status from the catalog of TCR beta chain sequences. A later analysis assigned V and J genes by comparing TCR nucleotide sequences with IMGT/GENE-DB human TR gene sequences. The TCRdist pipeline was used in a later analysis to assign CDR3 sequences and most-parsimonious VDJ recombination scenarios. A later analysis defined each TCR beta chain by its CDR3 amino acid sequence plus V-gene family, and excluded reads lacking a unique V-gene family. A later analysis removed 592 highly shared, low-generation-probability nucleotide sequences to deal with suspected cross-contamination and a sequencing artifact. A later analysis calculated a clonal expansion index for each public chain from normalized within-repertoire ranks of inferred template counts. A later analysis computed generation probabilities with a VDJ recombination model fitted to out-of-frame rearrangements, and checked the results against IGoR. A later analysis scored TCR-TCR, TCR-HLA and TCR-CMV co-occurrence with hypergeometric tests, applying a repertoire-size bias correction to TCR pairs. To estimate false discovery rates, a later analysis permuted the HLA or CMV assignments 20 times. A later analysis grouped co-occurring TCRs with DBSCAN, adding TCRdist sequence similarity when clustering within HLA-allele-positive subsets. Repertoires with fewer than 30,000 or more than 120,000 public chains, plus five repertoires with anomalous nucleotide sharing, were excluded from co-occurrence clustering. TCRdb retrieved this table from immuneACCESS and kept in-frame rearrangements only. Not all clones are present; in checked studies, unresolved V genes account for under half, and no reason is known for the remainder. V, J and clone size derive from that table, while D and trimming were established from the DNA sequence. Counted in this sample were about 98,000 clones; around 80% of them appeared once. Roughly 9.8% of the sample comes from the top ten.

Paper-wide results and their limitations: The classifier was reported to diagnose cytomegalovirus status with high specificity and sensitivity in both the original and validation cohorts. Because some donors lacked HLA typing at each locus, the association tests relied only on the typed subset. A later genetic analysis associated a missense DCLRE1C variant with V-gene and J-gene trimming of TCR beta chains, and an independent cohort replicated the association. At a false discovery rate of 0.05, a later analysis linked approximately 18,000 TCR beta sequences to specific HLA alleles. Only TCR beta chains were sequenced in this cohort, and the absence of alpha or paired-chain data limited detectable features. Strong co-occurrence of HLA alleles, especially DR and DQ, made assigning TCR associations to individual alleles difficult. An earlier analysis of approximately 600 of the donors showed that most TCR beta V segments appeared in productive rearrangements either about 90% or about 30% of the time, which broadly matched IMGT annotations. A few of the identified cytomegalovirus-associated TCR beta chains were confirmed in vitro to be specific for cytomegalovirus antigens. For the cohort, immune exposure information was limited to CMV serostatus. The study gave a list of some 150 TCR beta chains associated with cytomegalovirus. Because the 87-base-pair reads could not distinguish some IMGT-functional V segments, including TRBV6-2 and TRBV6-3, those segments were excluded. According to a later analysis, most CMV-associated TCR beta chains appeared to be HLA-restricted, and the HLA associations seemed to be driven largely by CMV exposure. The presence/absence analyses assumed that sequencing depth was roughly uniform across donors, and that assumption may not be true. Compared with equally common non-associated chains, HLA-associated TCR beta chains in a later analysis were more clonally expanded and had lower generation probabilities. Linkage disequilibrium might explain the correlated functional status among segregating V segments, but an unknown experimental factor could not be ruled out. Approximately 16 rarely observed V segments, including chromosome 9 orphons, were excluded from the earlier analysis of approximately 500 of the donors because counts were too low. A further reported finding was that TCR beta sequences accurately predicted the HLA-A and HLA-B alleles for most subjects in the first cohort. In a later genetic analysis, fewer N-insertions in productive TCRs were reported among donors in an Asian-associated ancestry cluster than the approximately 670-donor mean. In a later analysis, several top co-occurrence clusters were reported to appear linked to parvovirus B19, influenza, CMV and Epstein-Barr virus. A cluster of highly shared sequence variants was judged likely to be a technical artifact of the sequencing pipeline. The authors suggested that the approach could potentially be generalized to other disease states and immunological phenotypes. A later analysis found that TCR association rates varied across HLA loci, with DRB1 alleles showing the most associated TCRs and HLA-C alleles the fewest. Most TCR sequences were observed very rarely across donors, whereas some public TCRs were present in many individuals.

The sequencing sample was made of PBMCs. The receptor chain draws on TRBV25-1 and TRBJ2-1; D gene: possibly TRBD1, on 7 matching bases. This TCR came from a man aged 18 to 30 in good health and CMV-seropositive. Read as DNA, the sequence is TGTGCCAGCAGTGACCCAAGGAGGGGGCCCTACAATGAGCAGTTCTTC. Its amino acids are CASSDPRRGPYNEQFF.